This passage covers 26 T cell receptor beta chains from one sample sequenced in a study of blood T cell repertoires in COVID-19. The protocol was immunoSEQ multiplex PCR, while the TCRdb copy is restricted to in-frame clones and leaves out a portion. This sample yields roughly 200,000 clones, of which 86% are seen a single time; over 3% belongs to the top ten. The sample consisted of PBMCs or T cells enriched from blood (not recorded which). The receptors shown here come from a woman aged 40 to 49 with acute COVID-19.

The J gene is TRBJ1-4, the V gene TRBV7-9; D ambiguous. This CDR3 has 15 amino acids. V lost 1 base and J 0 bases, leaving 6 bases between the germline ends. CDR1 is SEHNR, CDR2 FQNEAQ, per germline (reference sequence). Here the CDR3 DNA reads TGTGCCAGCAGCTTAGGTCCCGCAACTAATGAAAAACTGTTTTTT. This translates into CASSLGPATNEKLFF.

The V and J genes are TRBV11-2 and TRBJ1-6, with 9 bases aligning to TRBD1. Germline lookup yields CDR1 SGHAT and CDR2 FQNNGV. This CDR3 spans 15 amino acids. V trimming: 4 bases; J trimming: 5 bases; junction bases outside the gene matches: 3. The CDR3 loop reads CASSWTGVNNSPLHF. The CDR3 DNA is TGTGCCAGCAGCTGGACAGGGGTTAATAATTCACCCCTCCACTTT.

V is TRBV9 and J is TRBJ2-2; TRBD1 agrees at 8 bases. This CDR3 has 16 residues. V was clipped by 4 bases and J by 0 bases; unmatched bases: 5. CDR1 is SGDLS and CDR2 is YYNGEE in the germline V gene. The CDR3 reads CASSPRTGTNTGELFF. In DNA, the CDR3 is TGTGCCAGCAGCCCGAGGACAGGGACGAACACCGGGGAGCTGTTTTTT. Full variable domain (missing parts from reference TRBV9 and TRBJ2-2): DSGVTQTPKHLITATGQRVTLRCSPRSGDLSVYWYQQSLDQGLQFLIQYYNGEERAKGNILERFSAQQFPDLHSELNLSSLELGDSALYFCASSPRTGTNTGELFFGEGSRLTVL.

This chain uses TRBV4-1 with TRBJ2-1; 9 nucleotides match TRBD2. CDR1 and CDR2 from the germline V gene are MGHRA and YSYEKL. The V segment lost 3 bases and the J segment 7 bases; nucleotides outside the gene matches: 10. CDR3 size: 16 residues. The DNA of the CDR3 is TGCGCCAGCAGCCACAAAGCGGGGGGCCTTTTGAATGAGCAGTTCTTC. It specifies CASSHKAGGLLNEQFF.

The gene calls are TRBV19 and TRBJ1-5, with 11 positions matching TRBD1. CDR3 size: 15 residues. Trimming removed 5 bases from V and 6 bases from J; junction bases left unmatched: 6. CDR1 LNHDA and CDR2 SQIVND come from the germline V gene (reference sequence). CDR3 DNA sequence: TGTGCCAGTAGTGACACGGACAGGGGGCCTCAGCCCCAGCATTTT. It is translated as CASSDTDRGPQPQHF.

The rearrangement joins TRBV10-1 to TRBJ1-1; D might be TRBD1 (5 bases). Germline lookup yields CDR1 WNHNN and CDR2 SYGVQD (reference sequence). CDR3 length: 13 residues. Trimming took 3 bases from V and 7 from J, leaving 12 bases between them. The chain's CDR3 is CASSEGAGDEAFF. CDR3 DNA: TGCGCCAGCAGTGAAGGGGCAGGCGATGAAGCTTTCTTT.

In this sample, this clone turned up once. The genes are TRBV5-4 and TRBJ1-2; 9 bases are shared with TRBD1. The CDR3 sequence is 17 residues long. V was clipped by 0 bases and J by 3 bases; unmatched bases: 9. The germline V gene has CDR1 SGHNT and CDR2 YYREEE (reference sequence). CDR3 region: CASSLGDRVKGYYGYTF. The CDR3 DNA is TGTGCCAGCAGCTTGGGGGACAGGGTTAAAGGGTACTATGGCTACACCTTC.

The chain links TRBV12-3 or TRBV12-4 to TRBJ2-5; 8 bases agree with TRBD1. The V gene end was trimmed by 6 bases and the J gene end by 5 bases; junction bases not matched to a gene: 5. There are 13 residues in the CDR3. The CDR3 loop is CASSRTGKETQYF. The CDR3 coding sequence is TGTGCCAGCAGCCGGACAGGGAAGGAGACCCAGTACTTC.

In nucleotides, the CDR3 is TGTGCTAGTGGTTTCCTGACAGGGAGTGCCTATGGCTACACCTTC. Translation gives CASGFLTGSAYGYTF. V gene TRBV12-5 combines with J gene TRBJ1-2; 7 nucleotides line up with TRBD1. J was trimmed by 4 bases and V by 3 bases; bases with no gene match: 8. CDR3 length equals 15 residues. Per germline, CDR1 LGHNT and CDR2 FRNRAP.

The chain links TRBV2 to TRBJ1-4; 7 bases are shared with TRBD1. The length of the CDR3 is 14 residues. The V and J ends lost 6 bases and 8 bases, in that order; junction bases with no gene match: 9. Per germline, CDR1 SNHLY and CDR2 FYNNEI. The CDR3 DNA reads TGTGCCAGCAGAGGAGCCGGGACAGCGGAAAAACTGTTTTTT. It translates to CASRGAGTAEKLFF.

This sequence joins TRBV6-6 and TRBJ2-7, with 9 bases that match TRBD2. Losses at the gene ends were 6 bases for V and 2 bases for J; bases not matched to a gene: 2. The CDR3 is 13 amino acids. Germline V lookup: CDR1 MNHNY, CDR2 SVGAGI (reference sequence). The CDR3 coding sequence is TGTGCCAGCAGGGCTAGCGGGGCCTACGAGCAGTACTTC. Protein product: CASRASGAYEQYF.

The chain carries TRBV7-6 and TRBJ1-2, with D perhaps matching TRBD1 (6 bases). The ends were cut back, 5 bases at V and 4 bases at J, with 20 bases in the middle. The CDR3 is 16 amino acids. Germline V gene data show CDR1 as SGHVS and CDR2 as FNYEAQ. The chain's CDR3 is CASSAIGGASGYGYTF. As DNA, the CDR3 is TGTGCCAGCAGCGCCATAGGGGGGGCGAGCGGCTATGGCTACACCTTC.

The rearrangement links TRBV29-1 to TRBJ1-2; TRBD1 might be the D (6 bases). The V end was cut by 5 bases, the J end by 1 base, with 20 bases between. This CDR3 is built from 16 residues. Germline CDR1 SQVTM, CDR2 ANQGSEA. Written as DNA, the CDR3 is TGCAGCGTTCGGATTCCCGGACAGCGCCGTAACTATGGCTACACCTTC. Translation gives CSVRIPGQRRNYGYTF.

This rearrangement joins TRBV2 to TRBJ2-1; the match to TRBD2 covers 8 bases. With 6 bases clipped from V and 0 bases from J, the junction kept 7 bases outside the gene matches. From germline, CDR1 is SNHLY and CDR2 FYNNEI. This CDR3 spans 16 amino acids. The CDR3 sequence: CASRTSGLSSYNEQFF. In DNA form, the CDR3 reads TGTGCCAGCAGAACTAGCGGTTTAAGCTCCTACAATGAGCAGTTCTTC.

V usage is TRBV9 and J usage is TRBJ2-1; a weak D match, TRBD1 (5 bases). Germline assignment: CDR1 SGDLS and CDR2 YYNGEE. This CDR3 has 14 amino acids. The V gene lost 0 bases and the J gene lost 6 bases, with 10 bases spanning the gap. As DNA, the CDR3 is TGTGCCAGCAGCGTAGTAAGGGGCGGCAATGAGCAGTTCTTC. Its protein is CASSVVRGGNEQFF.

This clone is a singleton in its sample. The genes are TRBV12-3 or TRBV12-4 and TRBJ2-7; D not certain. CDR3 length: 12 amino acids. Trimming pared 3 bases from V and 4 bases from J, leaving 7 bases between. The CDR3 reads CASSLLGYEQYF. In DNA, the CDR3 is TGTGCCAGCAGTTTGCTCGGTTACGAGCAGTACTTC.

The chain employs TRBV7-8 and TRBJ1-4; 10 bases match TRBD1. After removal of 5 bases from V and 7 bases from J, the junction contained 1 base not matched to a gene. The CDR3 has 13 residues. CDR1 is SGHVS and CDR2 is FQNEAQ in the germline V gene. In DNA, the CDR3 is TGTGCCAGCAGCCGGGACAGGGGTGAAAAACTGTTTTTT. Protein sequence: CASSRDRGEKLFF.

V gene TRBV7-2 combines with J gene TRBJ1-3, with D perhaps TRBD1 (5 bases). Germline values: CDR1 SGHTA, CDR2 FQGNSA. V dropped 10 bases and J dropped 3 bases, with 16 bases sitting between them. The CDR3 spans 14 residues. CDR3 DNA: TGTGCCACCAAGGTTAGGGGCATTGGAAACACCATATATTTT. Its translation: CATKVRGIGNTIYF.

The chain links TRBV19 to TRBJ1-3; TRBD1 aligns across 9 bases. CDR1 LNHDA and CDR2 SQIVND come from the germline V gene (reference sequence). Trimming at V came to 5 bases and at J to 2 bases, leaving 7 bases not matched to a gene. The CDR3 covers 16 residues. DNA for the CDR3: TGTGCCAGTAGTCCGACAGGGGGGTTTGCTGGAAACACCATATATTTT. It encodes CASSPTGGFAGNTIYF. Filled out from reference TRBV19 and TRBJ1-3, the complete variable domain reads DGGITQSPKYLFRKEGQNVTLSCEQNLNHDAMYWYRQDPGQGLRLIYYSQIVNDFQKGDIAEGYSVSREKKESFPLTVTSAQKNPTAFYLCASSPTGGFAGNTIYFGEGSWLTVV.

The gene calls are TRBV11-2 and TRBJ2-1; 7 bases are a match to TRBD1. Germline loops: CDR1 SGHAT, CDR2 FQNNGV. The CDR3 covers 15 residues. Losses at the gene ends were 5 bases for V and 13 bases for J; bases not matched to a gene: 17. CDR3 residues: CASSPLRPDRVFQFF. CDR3 coding DNA: TGTGCCAGCAGCCCTCTTCGTCCAGACAGGGTATTTCAGTTCTTC.

The rearrangement links TRBV11-2 to TRBJ1-6, with a tentative D call TRBD1 (6 bases). V was shortened by 3 bases and J by 10 bases, with 13 bases between the two germline ends. Germline CDR1 SGHAT, CDR2 FQNNGV. CDR3 size: 14 residues. In DNA form, the CDR3 reads TGTGCCAGCAGCTTTGCCAGGGGTAGGTCACCCCTCCACTTT. As protein: CASSFARGRSPLHF.

The chain recombines TRBV19 with TRBJ1-2; D perhaps matches TRBD1 (5 bases). V lost 6 bases to trimming and J lost 10 bases, with 24 bases between them. The germline CDR1 and CDR2 sequences are LNHDA and SQIVND (reference sequence). This CDR3 is built from 15 residues. CDR3 residues: CASRLSYGQRKDYTF. The CDR3 DNA follows: TGTGCCAGTAGATTAAGCTACGGACAAAGGAAGGACTACACCTTC. The whole variable domain, filled in from reference TRBV19 and TRBJ1-2, reads DGGITQSPKYLFRKEGQNVTLSCEQNLNHDAMYWYRQDPGQGLRLIYYSQIVNDFQKGDIAEGYSVSREKKESFPLTVTSAQKNPTAFYLCASRLSYGQRKDYTFGSGTRLTVV.

The chain links TRBV4-2 to TRBJ1-2, with D perhaps matching TRBD1 (5 bases). The germline V gene has CDR1 LGHNA and CDR2 YNFKEQ. This CDR3 is 13 amino acids long. The germline V and J ends were trimmed by 3 bases and 3 bases, with 8 bases remaining between them. The CDR3 DNA is TGTGCCAGCAGCCAGGGGGAGGACTATGGCTACACCTTC. Translated, it gives CASSQGEDYGYTF.

In this sample, this clone turned up once. This chain links TRBV12-3 or TRBV12-4 with TRBJ1-3, with D hard to call. The CDR3 is 13 residues long. The V and J ends lost 3 bases and 4 bases respectively, with 7 bases between them. The CDR3 region is CASSLHSGNTIYF. CDR3 in DNA: TGTGCCAGCAGTTTGCATAGCGGAAACACCATATATTTT.

V is TRBV5-6 and J is TRBJ2-3, with 8 positions matching TRBD2. The germline V gene has CDR1 SGHDT and CDR2 YYEEEE. The CDR3 has 15 residues. V trimming: 3 bases; J trimming: 6 bases; junction bases outside the gene matches: 9. This chain's CDR3 is CASSSDRGGRDTQYF. CDR3 DNA: TGTGCCAGCAGCTCGGATCGGGGGGGCCGTGATACGCAGTATTTT.

The chain joins TRBV5-4 to TRBJ1-2; 7 nucleotides line up with TRBD1. With 4 bases clipped from V and 4 bases from J, the junction kept 4 bases outside the gene matches. Germline V gene lookup returns CDR1 SGHNT and CDR2 YYREEE (reference sequence). This CDR3 is 13 amino acids long. DNA of the CDR3: TGTGCCAGCAGCCGAGGGACAGCCTATGGCTACACCTTC. It specifies CASSRGTAYGYTF. The full variable domain, completed using reference TRBV5-4 and TRBJ1-2, is ETGVTQSPTHLIKTRGQQVTLRCSSQSGHNTVSWYQQALGQGPQFIFQYYREEENGRGNFPPRFSGLQFPNYSSELNVNALELDDSALYLCASSRGTAYGYTFGSGTRLTVV.